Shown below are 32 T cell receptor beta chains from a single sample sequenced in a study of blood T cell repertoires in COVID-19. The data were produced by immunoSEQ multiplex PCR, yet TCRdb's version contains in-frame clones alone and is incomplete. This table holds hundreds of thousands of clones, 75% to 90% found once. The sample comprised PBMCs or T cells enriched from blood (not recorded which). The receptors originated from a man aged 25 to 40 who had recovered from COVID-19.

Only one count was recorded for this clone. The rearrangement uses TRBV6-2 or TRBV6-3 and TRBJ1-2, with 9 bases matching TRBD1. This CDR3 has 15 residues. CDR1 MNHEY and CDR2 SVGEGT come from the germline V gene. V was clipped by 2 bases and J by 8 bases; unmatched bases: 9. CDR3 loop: CASSYPGTGLQGYTF. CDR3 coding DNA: TGTGCCAGCAGTTACCCCGGGACAGGGTTACAAGGCTACACCTTC.

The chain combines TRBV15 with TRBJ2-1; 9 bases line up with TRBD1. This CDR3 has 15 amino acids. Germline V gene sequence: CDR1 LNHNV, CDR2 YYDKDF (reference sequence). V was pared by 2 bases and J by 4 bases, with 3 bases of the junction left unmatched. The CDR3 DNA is TGTGCCACCAGCAGACCCGGACAGGGGTACAATGAGCAGTTCTTC. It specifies CATSRPGQGYNEQFF. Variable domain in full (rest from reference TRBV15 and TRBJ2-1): DAMVIQNPRYQVTQFGKPVTLSCSQTLNHNVMYWYQQKSSQAPKLLFHYYDKDFNNEADTPDNFQSRRPNTSFCFLDIRSPGLGDTAMYLCATSRPGQGYNEQFFGPGTRLTVL.

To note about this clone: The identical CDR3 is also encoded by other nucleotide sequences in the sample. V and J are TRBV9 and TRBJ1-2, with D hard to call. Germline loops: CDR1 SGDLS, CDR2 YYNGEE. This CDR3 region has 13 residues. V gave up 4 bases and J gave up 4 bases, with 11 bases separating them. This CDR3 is CASSSPPGYGYTF. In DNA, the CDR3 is TGTGCCAGCAGCAGTCCGCCGGGCTATGGCTACACCTTC.

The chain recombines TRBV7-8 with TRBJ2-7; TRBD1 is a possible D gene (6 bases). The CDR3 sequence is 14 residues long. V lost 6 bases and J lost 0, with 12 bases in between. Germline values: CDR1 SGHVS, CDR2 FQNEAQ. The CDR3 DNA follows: TGTGCCAGCAGAAGGGACACCAACTCCTACGAGCAGTACTTC. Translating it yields CASRRDTNSYEQYF.

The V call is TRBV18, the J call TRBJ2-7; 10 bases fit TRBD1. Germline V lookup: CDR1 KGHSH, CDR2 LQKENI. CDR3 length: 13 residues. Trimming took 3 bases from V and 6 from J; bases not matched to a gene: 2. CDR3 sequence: CASSPGTGVEQYF. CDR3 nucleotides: TGTGCCAGCTCACCCGGGACAGGGGTCGAGCAGTACTTC.

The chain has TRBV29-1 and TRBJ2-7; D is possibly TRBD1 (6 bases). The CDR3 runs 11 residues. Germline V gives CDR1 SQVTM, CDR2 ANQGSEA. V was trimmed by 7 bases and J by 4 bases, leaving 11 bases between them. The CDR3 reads CSGQTGYEQYF. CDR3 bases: TGCAGCGGCCAGACAGGATACGAGCAGTACTTC.

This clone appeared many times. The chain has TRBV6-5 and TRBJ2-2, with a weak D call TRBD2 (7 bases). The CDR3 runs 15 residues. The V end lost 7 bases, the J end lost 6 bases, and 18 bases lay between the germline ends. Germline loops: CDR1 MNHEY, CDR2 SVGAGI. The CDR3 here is CASTIRDGGPGELFF. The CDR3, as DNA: TGTGCCAGCACCATTCGGGACGGGGGGCCCGGGGAGCTGTTTTTT.

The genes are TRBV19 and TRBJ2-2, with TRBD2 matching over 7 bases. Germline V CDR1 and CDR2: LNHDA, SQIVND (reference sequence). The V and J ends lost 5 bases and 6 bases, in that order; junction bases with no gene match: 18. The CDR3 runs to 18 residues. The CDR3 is CASSPPLGGELVAGELFF. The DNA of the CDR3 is TGTGCCAGTAGTCCCCCGTTGGGGGGGGAGTTGGTCGCCGGGGAGCTGTTTTTT.

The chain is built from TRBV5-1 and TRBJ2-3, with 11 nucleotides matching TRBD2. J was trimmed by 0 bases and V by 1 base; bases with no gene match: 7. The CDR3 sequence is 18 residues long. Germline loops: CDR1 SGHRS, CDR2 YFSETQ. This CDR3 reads CASSLQIAGGPSTDTQYF. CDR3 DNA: TGCGCCAGCAGCTTGCAAATAGCGGGGGGGCCTAGCACAGATACGCAGTATTTT.

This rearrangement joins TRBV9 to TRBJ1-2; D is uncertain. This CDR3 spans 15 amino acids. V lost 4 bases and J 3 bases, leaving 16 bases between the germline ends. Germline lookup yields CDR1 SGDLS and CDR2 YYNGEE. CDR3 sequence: CASSTLGLADYGYTF. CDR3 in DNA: TGTGCCAGCAGCACTCTGGGCCTCGCCGACTATGGCTACACCTTC.

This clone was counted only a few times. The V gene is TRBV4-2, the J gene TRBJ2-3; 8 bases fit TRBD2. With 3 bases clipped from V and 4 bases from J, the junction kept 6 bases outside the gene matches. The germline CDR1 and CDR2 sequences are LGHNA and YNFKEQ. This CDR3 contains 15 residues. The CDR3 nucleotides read TGTGCCAGCAGCCATTCAGCGGGGGAGCCAGATACGCAGTATTTT. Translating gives CASSHSAGEPDTQYF.

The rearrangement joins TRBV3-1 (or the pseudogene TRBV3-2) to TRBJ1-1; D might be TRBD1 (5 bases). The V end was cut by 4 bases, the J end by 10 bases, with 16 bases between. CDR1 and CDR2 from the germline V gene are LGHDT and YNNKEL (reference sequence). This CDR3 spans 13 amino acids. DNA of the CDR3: TGTGCCAGCAGCCCCCTCCGAGGGGAGGCAGCTTTCTTT. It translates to CASSPLRGEAAFF.

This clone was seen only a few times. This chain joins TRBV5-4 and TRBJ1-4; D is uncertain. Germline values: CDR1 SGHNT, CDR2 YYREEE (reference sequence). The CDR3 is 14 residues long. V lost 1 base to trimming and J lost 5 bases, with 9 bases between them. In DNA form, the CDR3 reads TGTGCCAGCAGCTTGATGGAGTTCAATGAAAAACTGTTTTTT. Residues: CASSLMEFNEKLFF.

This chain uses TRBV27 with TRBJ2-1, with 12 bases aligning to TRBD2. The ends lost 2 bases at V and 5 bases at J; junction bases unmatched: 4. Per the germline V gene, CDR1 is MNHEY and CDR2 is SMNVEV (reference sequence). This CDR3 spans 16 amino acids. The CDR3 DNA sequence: TGTGCCAGCAGTTTAATACTAGCGGGGGGACACAATGAGCAGTTCTTC. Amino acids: CASSLILAGGHNEQFF.

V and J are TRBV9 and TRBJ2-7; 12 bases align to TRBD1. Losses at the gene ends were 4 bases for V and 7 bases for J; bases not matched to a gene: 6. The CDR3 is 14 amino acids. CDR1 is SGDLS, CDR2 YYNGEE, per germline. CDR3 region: CASSPRDRGHEQYF. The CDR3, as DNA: TGTGCCAGCAGCCCCCGGGACAGGGGGCATGAGCAGTACTTC.

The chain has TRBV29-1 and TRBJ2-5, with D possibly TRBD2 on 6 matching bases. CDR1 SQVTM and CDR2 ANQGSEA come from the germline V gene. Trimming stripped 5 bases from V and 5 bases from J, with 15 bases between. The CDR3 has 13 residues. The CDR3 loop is CSVLRGGRETQYF. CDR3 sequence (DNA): TGCAGCGTTTTACGAGGAGGGAGGGAGACCCAGTACTTC.

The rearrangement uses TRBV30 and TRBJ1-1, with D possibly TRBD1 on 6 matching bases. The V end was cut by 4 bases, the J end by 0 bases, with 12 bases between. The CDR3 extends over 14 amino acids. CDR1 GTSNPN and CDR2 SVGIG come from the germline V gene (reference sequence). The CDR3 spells CAWISRTVNTEAFF. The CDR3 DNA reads TGTGCCTGGATTTCCAGGACAGTGAACACTGAAGCTTTCTTT.

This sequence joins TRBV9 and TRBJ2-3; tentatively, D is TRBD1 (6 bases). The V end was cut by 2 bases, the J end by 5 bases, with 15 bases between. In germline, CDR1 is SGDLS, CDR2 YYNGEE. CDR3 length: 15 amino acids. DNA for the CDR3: TGTGCCAGCAGCGTCGCTCCTCGGACAGAAGATACGCAGTATTTT. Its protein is CASSVAPRTEDTQYF.

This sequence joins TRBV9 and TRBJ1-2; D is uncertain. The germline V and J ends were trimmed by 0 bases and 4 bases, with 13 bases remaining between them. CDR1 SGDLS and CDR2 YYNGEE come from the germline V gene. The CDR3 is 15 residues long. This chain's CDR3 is CASSVEAAPTYGYTF. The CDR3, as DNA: TGTGCCAGCAGCGTAGAAGCCGCGCCCACCTATGGCTACACCTTC.

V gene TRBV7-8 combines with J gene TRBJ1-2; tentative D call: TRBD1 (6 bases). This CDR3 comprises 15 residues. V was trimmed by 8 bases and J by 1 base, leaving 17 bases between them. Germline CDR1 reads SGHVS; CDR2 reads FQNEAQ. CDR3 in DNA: TGTGCCAGCTCAGACAGGACCCGAATTAACTATGGCTACACCTTC. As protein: CASSDRTRINYGYTF.

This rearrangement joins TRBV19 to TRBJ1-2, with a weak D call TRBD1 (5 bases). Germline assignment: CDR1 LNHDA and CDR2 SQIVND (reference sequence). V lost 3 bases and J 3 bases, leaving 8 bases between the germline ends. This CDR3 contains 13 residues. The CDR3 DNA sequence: TGTGCCAGTAGTATGTCAGGGTACTATGGCTACACCTTC. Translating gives CASSMSGYYGYTF. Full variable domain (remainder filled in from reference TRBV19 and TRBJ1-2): DGGITQSPKYLFRKEGQNVTLSCEQNLNHDAMYWYRQDPGQGLRLIYYSQIVNDFQKGDIAEGYSVSREKKESFPLTVTSAQKNPTAFYLCASSMSGYYGYTFGSGTRLTVV.

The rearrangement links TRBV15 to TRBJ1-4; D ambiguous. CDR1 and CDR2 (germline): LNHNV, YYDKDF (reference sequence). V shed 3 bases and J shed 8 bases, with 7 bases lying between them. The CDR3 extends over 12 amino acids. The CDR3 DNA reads TGTGCCACCAGCAGGGAGGGAGAAAAACTGTTTTTT. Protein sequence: CATSREGEKLFF.

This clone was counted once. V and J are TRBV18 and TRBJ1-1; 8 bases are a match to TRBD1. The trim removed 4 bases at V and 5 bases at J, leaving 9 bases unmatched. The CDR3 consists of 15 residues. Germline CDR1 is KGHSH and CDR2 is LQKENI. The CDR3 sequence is CASSLRTGRETEAFF. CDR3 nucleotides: TGTGCCAGCTCACTCCGGACAGGGAGGGAAACTGAAGCTTTCTTT.

The CDR3 reads CASSLNSGGSGGYTF. The DNA of the CDR3 is TGTGCCAGCAGCCTCAACTCCGGGGGGTCGGGTGGCTACACCTTC. This rearrangement joins TRBV14 to TRBJ1-2; maybe TRBD1 (5 bases). The germline CDR1 and CDR2 sequences are SGHDN and FVKESK. V was trimmed by 4 bases and J by 7 bases, leaving 19 bases between them. The CDR3 is made up of 15 amino acids.

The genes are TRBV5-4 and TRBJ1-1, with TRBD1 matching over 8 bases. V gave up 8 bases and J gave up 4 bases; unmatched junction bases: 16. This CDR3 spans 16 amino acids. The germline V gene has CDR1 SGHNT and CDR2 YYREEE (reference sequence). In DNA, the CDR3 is TGTGCCAGTCAGGACAGGGACTTCGGTTGGGGCACTGAAGCTTTCTTT. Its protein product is CASQDRDFGWGTEAFF.

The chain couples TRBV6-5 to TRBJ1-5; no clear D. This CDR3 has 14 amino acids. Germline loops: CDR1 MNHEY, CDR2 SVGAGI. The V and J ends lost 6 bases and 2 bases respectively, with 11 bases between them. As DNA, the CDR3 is TGTGCCAGCAGGGGAGGGCACGGCAATCAGCCCCAGCATTTT. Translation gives CASRGGHGNQPQHF.

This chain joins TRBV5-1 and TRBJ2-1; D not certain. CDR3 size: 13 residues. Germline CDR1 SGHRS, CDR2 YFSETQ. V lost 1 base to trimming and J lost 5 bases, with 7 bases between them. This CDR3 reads CASSLFEHNEQFF. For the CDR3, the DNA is TGCGCCAGCAGCTTGTTCGAGCACAATGAGCAGTTCTTC. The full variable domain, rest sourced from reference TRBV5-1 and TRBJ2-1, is KAGVTQTPRYLIKTRGQQVTLSCSPISGHRSVSWYQQTPGQGLQFLFEYFSETQRNKGNFPGRFSGRQFSNSRSEMNVSTLELGDSALYLCASSLFEHNEQFFGPGTRLTVL.

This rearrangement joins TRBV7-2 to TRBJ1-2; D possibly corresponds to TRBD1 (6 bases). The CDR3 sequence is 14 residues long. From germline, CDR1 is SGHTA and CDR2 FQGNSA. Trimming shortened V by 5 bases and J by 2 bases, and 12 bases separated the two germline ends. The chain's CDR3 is CASSPYTGNYGYTF. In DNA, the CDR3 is TGTGCCAGCAGCCCTTACACAGGGAACTATGGCTACACCTTC.

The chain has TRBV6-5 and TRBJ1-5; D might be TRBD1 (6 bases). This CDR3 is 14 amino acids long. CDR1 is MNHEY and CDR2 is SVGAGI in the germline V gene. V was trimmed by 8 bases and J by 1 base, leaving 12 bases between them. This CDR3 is CASQQGWSNQPQHF. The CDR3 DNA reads TGTGCCAGCCAACAGGGTTGGAGCAATCAGCCCCAGCATTTT.

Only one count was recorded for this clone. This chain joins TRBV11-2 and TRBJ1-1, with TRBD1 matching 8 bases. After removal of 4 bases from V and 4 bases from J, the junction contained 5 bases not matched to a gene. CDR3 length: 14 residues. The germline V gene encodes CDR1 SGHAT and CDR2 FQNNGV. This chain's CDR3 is CASSYTGGSTEAFF. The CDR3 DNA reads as TGTGCCAGCAGCTATACAGGGGGGAGCACTGAAGCTTTCTTT. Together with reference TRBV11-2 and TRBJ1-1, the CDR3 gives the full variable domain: EAGVAQSPRYKIIEKRQSVAFWCNPISGHATLYWYQQILGQGPKLLIQFQNNGVVDDSQLPKDRFSAERLKGVDSTLKIQPAKLEDSAVYLCASSYTGGSTEAFFGQGTRLTVV.

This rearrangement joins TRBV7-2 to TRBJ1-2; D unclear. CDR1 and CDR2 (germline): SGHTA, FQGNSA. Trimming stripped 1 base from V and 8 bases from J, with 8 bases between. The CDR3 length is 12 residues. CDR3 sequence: CASSLGGLGYTF. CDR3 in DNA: TGTGCCAGCAGCTTAGGAGGCTTGGGCTACACCTTC.

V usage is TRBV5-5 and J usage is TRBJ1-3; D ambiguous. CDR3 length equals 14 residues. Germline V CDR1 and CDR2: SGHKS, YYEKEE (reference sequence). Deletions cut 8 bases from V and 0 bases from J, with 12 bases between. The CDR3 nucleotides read TGTGCCAGTCACTCCCTTGGCTCTGGAAACACCATATATTTT. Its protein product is CASHSLGSGNTIYF.